This record covers a single T cell receptor (beta chain). Its target antigen remains unknown. No base qualities exist here, and no much larger clone lies one base off it. The sample comes from a study of OX40 agonist ivuxolimab in advanced cancers. About the study as a whole: Ivuxolimab was a fully human IgG2 agonistic monoclonal antibody targeting the costimulatory receptor OX40 (CD134). Prior anti-PD-1, anti-PD-L1 or anti-CTLA-4 therapy was permitted, and approximately 40% of dose-escalation patients had received checkpoint inhibitors. A male proportion of approximately 83% and a mean age of about 60 years, ranging from roughly 20 to 80, were recorded for the dose-escalation cohort. The paper reports the monotherapy dose-escalation portion (N of about 54 patients) of the phase I ivuxolimab trial. Of the roughly 50 dose-escalation patients, hepatocellular carcinoma was present in 19, melanoma in around 15, renal cell carcinoma in 9 and head and neck cancer in 9. Intravenous ivuxolimab was administered to patients every 2 weeks at six dose levels: 0.01, 0.1, 0.3, 1.5, 3 and 10 mg/kg. Partial responses occurred in three dose-escalation patients, of whom one had hepatocellular carcinoma and two had cutaneous melanoma. Peripheral TCRbeta sequencing aimed to test whether ivuxolimab altered TCR sequence diversity and caused clonal T-cell expansion. Study-wide conclusions, independent of this receptor: Low levels of normalized T-cell clonal expansion were also seen in some patients who did not respond. Antigen specificity was not determined for the clonally expanded peripheral T cells. After ivuxolimab, more expanded clones were found on average in CD8+ T cells than in CD4+ T cells. At doses of 0.1 to 3.0 mg/kg, clonal expansion of both CD4+ and CD8+ T cells in blood was seen between baseline and week 6. In the 0.1-3.0 mg/kg groups, partial responders had among the lowest normalized peripheral clonal expansion, particularly in CD8+ T cells.

Including the terminal cysteine and phenylalanine, the CDR3 comprises 17 residues. The DNA shown is the 51-base CDR3, in frame from base 1. Looking up the germline V gene yields CDR1 MDHEN and CDR2 SYDVKM. V is cut by 3 bases and J by 4 bases, and the space between the germline ends is 19 bases. The trial excluded patients who had a history of autoimmune disease or who were on systemic immunosuppression. Peripheral blood for TCR sequencing was collected from all dose cohorts at baseline, on cycle 4 day 1, and on cycle 7 day 1. Samples came from an open-label, multicenter, first-in-human phase I dose-escalation trial of ivuxolimab. Adults with locally advanced or metastatic melanoma, renal cell, hepatocellular, or head and neck squamous cell carcinoma were enrolled in the trial. Before TCR sequencing, CD4+ T cells and CD8+ T cells from peripheral blood were sorted into separate populations. For sequencing of the TCRbeta CDR3 region, genomic DNA was extracted from the sorted cells. The immunoSEQ Assay was used to sequence the TCRbeta CDR3 regions. TCRdb re-hosts the immuneACCESS table, in-frame sequences only. Its copies lack some clones; in the studies checked, an unresolved V gene accounts for under half of them, and the cause for the rest is not known. A total of just under 55,000 clones appear in this sample, 80% of them only once. The ten largest clonotypes hold 3.5% to 5.5% of the sample.

The sequence joins TRBV28 to TRBJ2-1, with a weak D call of TRBD2 (6 bases match). This sequence was found in an adult with an advanced solid tumor such as melanoma, head and neck, liver or kidney cancer. Here the sequenced sample was CD4+ or CD8+ T cells sorted from blood, taken in a trial of the OX40 agonist ivuxolimab. The DNA reads as follows: TGTGCCAGCAGTTTTGAGGTGGGGGGAGACTTTTACAATGAGCAGTTCTTC. The encoded protein is CASSFEVGGDFYNEQFF.